These 25 T cell receptor beta chains share one sample of origin, sequenced in a study of Ad26.COV2.S vaccination and SARS-CoV-2 variants. Treatment indicated: approximately 18 received Ad26.COV2.S at low or high dose, single or two shots; about 5 received placebo; per-sample allocation not given. The samples date from day 63 after the first vaccine or placebo injection. Only in-frame clones appear in the TCRdb table, and some are missing; sequencing was by immunoSEQ multiplex PCR. The data contain 350,000 to 500,000 clones, about 93% of them seen just once; the ten biggest clones take up 12%. Sequenced here: peripheral blood, sampled in a trial of Ad26.COV2.S vaccine versus placebo. Source of these receptors: a person between 18 and 59 years old who received the Ad26.COV2.S COVID-19 vaccine or a placebo.

The chain couples TRBV5-4 to TRBJ1-6, with D possibly TRBD1 on 5 matching bases. Germline CDR1 is SGHNT and CDR2 is YYREEE (reference sequence). Trimming stripped 0 bases from V and 10 bases from J, with 14 bases between. There are 15 residues in the CDR3. CDR3 sequence (DNA): TGTGCCAGCAGCTTGGCAGGCAGGGATCGGTCACCCCTCCACTTT. Protein: CASSLAGRDRSPLHF.

This clone was detected only a few times. This sequence joins TRBV5-6 and TRBJ2-5, with D unresolved. CDR1 is SGHDT, CDR2 YYEEEE, per germline. This CDR3 spans 11 amino acids. V gave up 3 bases and J gave up 8 bases, with 8 bases separating them. The CDR3 loop reads CASSSSATQYF. CDR3 sequence (DNA): TGTGCCAGCAGCTCCAGCGCTACCCAGTACTTC. The full variable domain, in which reference TRBV5-6 and TRBJ2-5 provide the parts outside the CDR3, is DAGVTQSPTHLIKTRGQQVTLRCSPKSGHDTVSWYQQALGQGPQFIFQYYEEEERQRGNFPDRFSGHQFPNYSSELNVNALLLGDSALYLCASSSSATQYFGPGTRLLVL.

This chain connects TRBV4-3 to TRBJ1-2; D is undetermined. Germline V lookup: CDR1 LGHNA, CDR2 YSLEER. This CDR3 spans 17 amino acids. V lost 4 bases and J lost 3, with 21 bases in between. This CDR3 reads CASSLSLGEERDYGYTF. The CDR3 nucleotides read TGCGCCAGCAGCCTTAGCCTGGGAGAAGAAAGGGACTATGGCTACACCTTC.

This clone appeared a few times. The V gene is TRBV2, the J gene TRBJ2-1; 8 nucleotides line up with TRBD2. V was pared by 6 bases and J by 5 bases, with 6 bases of the junction left unmatched. The CDR3 spans 14 residues. CDR1 is SNHLY and CDR2 is FYNNEI in the germline V gene. The CDR3 nucleotides read TGTGCCAGCAGGGGAACTAGCGGCCACAATGAGCAGTTCTTC. It codes for CASRGTSGHNEQFF.

CDR3 coding DNA: TGCAGCGCGGGGGACAGCTCCTACGAGCAGTACTTC. Its translation: CSAGDSSYEQYF. This rearrangement joins TRBV29-1 to TRBJ2-7; a weak D match, TRBD1 (7 bases). The CDR3 covers 12 residues. Germline V lookup: CDR1 SQVTM, CDR2 ANQGSEA. The V gene lost 7 bases and the J gene lost 0 bases, with 10 bases spanning the gap.

The chain uses TRBV28 and TRBJ2-7; a possible D gene is TRBD1 (5 bases). The CDR3 consists of 15 residues. V was shortened by 4 bases and J by 4 bases, with 17 bases between the two germline ends. CDR1 and CDR2 (germline): MDHEN, SYDVKM. The CDR3 DNA follows: TGTGCCAGCAGTTCCCAGGGAATCAGTCGATACGAGCAGTACTTC. This translates into CASSSQGISRYEQYF.

Note on this clone: The sample has other DNA sequences that encode this CDR3 too. The chain carries TRBV6-2 or TRBV6-3 and TRBJ2-7, with D perhaps TRBD1 (6 bases). The CDR3 length is 15 residues. From germline, CDR1 is MNHEY and CDR2 SVGEGT. Trimming shortened V by 3 bases and J by 5 bases, and 17 bases separated the two germline ends. The CDR3 DNA follows: TGTGCCAGCAGTTATTCAAGGGGGTTCGGTGACGAGCAGTACTTC. Its translation is CASSYSRGFGDEQYF.

The V and J genes are TRBV29-1 and TRBJ2-7, with a weak D call TRBD2 (5 bases). There are 14 residues in the CDR3. V was trimmed by 2 bases and J by 1 base, leaving 12 bases between them. Per the germline V gene, CDR1 is SQVTM and CDR2 is ANQGSEA. CDR3 loop: CSVESGGPSYEQYF. In DNA, the CDR3 is TGCAGCGTTGAAAGTGGCGGGCCTTCCTACGAGCAGTACTTC.

This chain connects TRBV14 to TRBJ2-1, with D possibly matching TRBD2 (5 bases). This CDR3 is built from 15 residues. From germline, CDR1 is SGHDN and CDR2 FVKESK. V lost 1 base and J lost 7, with 14 bases in between. Here the CDR3 reads CASSQALAYGNEQFF. CDR3 nucleotides: TGTGCCAGCAGCCAAGCTCTAGCATATGGGAATGAGCAGTTCTTC.

This clone was found once. V gene TRBV27 combines with J gene TRBJ1-5; D is unclear. The CDR3 extends over 13 amino acids. Trimming left V 2 bases short and J 1 base short, with 3 bases between. Germline V gene data show CDR1 as MNHEY and CDR2 as SMNVEV (reference sequence). In DNA, the CDR3 is TGTGCCAGCAGTTTAGAAAGCAATCAGCCCCAGCATTTT. Protein product: CASSLESNQPQHF.

The rearrangement uses TRBV30 and TRBJ1-2, with 10 bases that match TRBD1. Germline V gene lookup returns CDR1 GTSNPN and CDR2 SVGIG (reference sequence). The CDR3 extends over 14 amino acids. The junction had 7 bases not matched to a gene; V was cut back by 2 bases and J by 7 bases. CDR3 residues: CAWSPLGTGVGYTF. The CDR3, as DNA: TGTGCCTGGAGTCCCCTCGGGACAGGGGTTGGCTACACCTTC.

This rearrangement joins TRBV7-2 to TRBJ2-3; tentative D call: TRBD2 (5 bases). The CDR3 covers 14 residues. The V gene's germline CDR1 is SGHTA and CDR2 FQGNSA. Trimming took off 1 base at V and 4 bases at J, with 9 bases between the two ends. The CDR3 DNA is TGTGCCAGCAGCTTAGGGACTTCCCCAGATACGCAGTATTTT. It specifies CASSLGTSPDTQYF.

The J gene is TRBJ2-5, the V gene TRBV3-1 (or the pseudogene TRBV3-2), with D possibly matching TRBD1 (5 bases). CDR3 size: 15 residues. V gave up 2 bases and J gave up 2 bases, with 12 bases separating them. Germline V gene sequence: CDR1 LGHDT, CDR2 YNNKEL (reference sequence). The DNA of the CDR3 is TGTGCCAGCAGCCAACTGAGAGACAGTCAAGAGACCCAGTACTTC. Protein sequence: CASSQLRDSQETQYF.

This chain uses TRBV7-2 with TRBJ2-3, with 8 bases that match TRBD2. Germline loops: CDR1 SGHTA, CDR2 FQGNSA. After removal of 5 bases from V and 1 base from J, the junction contained 5 bases not matched to a gene. The CDR3 sequence is 15 residues long. CDR3 residues: CASSLSGSGTDTQYF. In DNA form, the CDR3 reads TGTGCCAGCAGCCTGAGCGGGAGCGGCACAGATACGCAGTATTTT. The entire variable domain, with the rest obtained from reference TRBV7-2 and TRBJ2-3, is as follows: GAGVSQSPSNKVTEKGKDVELRCDPISGHTALYWYRQSLGQGLEFLIYFQGNSAPDKSGLPSDRFSAERTGGSVSTLTIQRTQQEDSAVYLCASSLSGSGTDTQYFGPGTRLTVL.

The gene calls are TRBV7-2 and TRBJ1-4, with a weak D call TRBD1 (5 bases). The germline V gene has CDR1 SGHTA and CDR2 FQGNSA. The V end lost 4 bases, the J end lost 0 bases, and 9 bases lay between the germline ends. The CDR3 spans 15 residues. CDR3 nucleotides: TGTGCCAGCAGCTATACAGGTGCAACTAATGAAAAACTGTTTTTT. Protein product: CASSYTGATNEKLFF.

The chain employs TRBV6-6 and TRBJ2-7, with 7 bases that match TRBD1. V lost 5 bases to trimming and J lost 4 bases; unmatched junction nucleotides: 11. Germline lookup yields CDR1 MNHNY and CDR2 SVGAGI (reference sequence). CDR3 size: 15 residues. CDR3 residues: CASSQGQLSRYEQYF. The CDR3 coding sequence is TGTGCCAGCAGTCAGGGACAGTTATCACGGTACGAGCAGTACTTC.

The V call is TRBV6-4, the J call TRBJ2-3; D is unclear. This CDR3 spans 13 amino acids. CDR1 is MRHNA, CDR2 SNTAGT, per germline. The germline V and J ends were trimmed by 4 bases and 6 bases, with 11 bases remaining between them. CDR3 bases: TGTGCCAGCAGTGTCGGTGCAGGCGATACGCAGTATTTT. It translates to CASSVGAGDTQYF.

V is TRBV7-2 and J is TRBJ1-1; D gene unclear. Germline CDR1 SGHTA, CDR2 FQGNSA. The CDR3 covers 15 residues. V was trimmed by 2 bases and J by 0 bases, leaving 10 bases between them. The CDR3 sequence is CASSLQVRMNTEAFF. DNA of the CDR3: TGTGCCAGCAGCTTACAGGTTCGCATGAACACTGAAGCTTTCTTT.

CDR3 sequence reads: CASSTGGGGYEQYF. The CDR3 nucleotides are TGTGCCAGCAGCACAGGGGGAGGGGGTTACGAGCAGTACTTC. The J gene is TRBJ2-7, the V gene TRBV6-6, with D tentatively TRBD1 (8 bases). The germline V gene encodes CDR1 MNHNY and CDR2 SVGAGI (reference sequence). V lost 6 bases and J lost 4, with 16 bases in between. The CDR3 consists of 14 residues.

The chain links TRBV5-1 to TRBJ1-1; 9 nucleotides match TRBD1. Germline CDR1 is SGHRS and CDR2 is YFSETQ. This CDR3 contains 15 residues. Losses at the gene ends were 0 bases for V and 1 base for J; bases not matched to a gene: 1. The CDR3 loop reads CASSLAGQGNTEAFF. CDR3 DNA sequence: TGCGCCAGCAGCTTGGCGGGACAGGGGAACACTGAAGCTTTCTTT.

The chain recombines TRBV28 with TRBJ1-6, with D possibly matching TRBD1 (5 bases). CDR3 length: 15 residues. Germline V gene data show CDR1 as MDHEN and CDR2 as SYDVKM. Deletions cut 7 bases from V and 4 bases from J, with 14 bases between. The DNA for the CDR3 is TGTGCCAGCACCCTCGGGACTCAATATAATTCACCCCTCCACTTT. This gives the protein CASTLGTQYNSPLHF.

Here the CDR3 DNA reads TGTGCCAGCAGCTTTGGCAGCTTGAACACTGAAGCTTTCTTT. This translates into CASSFGSLNTEAFF. The rearrangement links TRBV7-9 to TRBJ1-1, with D uncertain. Trimming cost V 3 bases and J 0 bases, with 8 bases left between them. CDR1 SEHNR and CDR2 FQNEAQ come from the germline V gene (reference sequence). The length of the CDR3 is 14 residues.

This chain uses TRBV6-2 or TRBV6-3 with TRBJ1-4, with 9 bases lining up with TRBD1. Trimming at V came to 2 bases and at J to 4 bases, leaving 5 bases not matched to a gene. Germline V gene data show CDR1 as MNHEY and CDR2 as SVGEGT. The CDR3 is made up of 16 amino acids. CDR3 bases: TGTGCCAGCAGTTACGACAGGGGGTCCGGTAATGAAAAACTGTTTTTT. Translated: CASSYDRGSGNEKLFF.

The chain uses TRBV10-3 and TRBJ2-7; D not resolved. The germline CDR1 and CDR2 sequences are ENHRY and SYGVKD. With 11 bases removed from V and 3 bases from J, the gap between germline ends came to 20 bases. The CDR3 sequence is 14 residues long. CDR3 region: CAQTIVGEFYEQYF. CDR3 nucleotides: TGTGCCCAGACCATCGTTGGCGAATTCTACGAGCAGTACTTC.

The chain joins TRBV6-5 to TRBJ2-7, with D tentatively TRBD2 (6 bases). Trimming removed 2 bases from V and 2 bases from J, with 16 bases in between. CDR3 length: 16 amino acids. Per the germline V gene, CDR1 is MNHEY and CDR2 is SVGAGI. CDR3 coding DNA: TGTGCCAGCAGTTACCGGGCGGGGCTGGGAGCCTACGAGCAGTACTTC. It is translated as CASSYRAGLGAYEQYF.